The source of this T cell receptor (beta chain) is a study of identical twins. This clonotype was seen a handful of times. Its antigen remains unidentified. The CDR3 spans 15 residues. The V and J ends lost 6 bases and 4 bases, in that order; junction bases with no gene match: 4. Findings of the study overall: Invariant MAIT and iNKT cells are populations that could partly confound zero-insertion analyses. Carriage of fewer insertions was seen in abundant cord blood beta clonotypes, whereas memory repertoires showed none.

A single record per CDR3 protein comes from TCRdb applying MiXCR to the 5' RACE reads. The sample gives 1.5 million to 2 million distinct CDR3 sequences, less than 40% of which show up once; roughly 0.3% is in the top ten. The chain combines TRBV12-3 or TRBV12-4 with TRBJ2-1, with 12 bases fitting TRBD2. Sequences were obtained from cord blood. This receptor was taken from a newborn girl in good health. The CDR3 spells CASRRTSGEYNEQFF. The DNA for the CDR3 is TGTGCCAGCAGGCGGACTAGCGGGGAGTACAATGAGCAGTTCTTC.